This entry describes one T cell receptor beta chain. No antigen is known for it. Per-base quality was not reported, and no clone a single base away is much larger than it. This sample was included in a study of cytomegalovirus exposure and HLA in healthy donors (dated by TCRdb to about 2017). About the full investigation: According to an earlier analysis of several hundred of the donors, about 179 million T cells yielded 95 million to 140 million unique TCR beta sequences and about 280 Gb of sequence data. An earlier analysis of a few hundred of the donors applied high-throughput TCR beta sequencing to assess whether each TCR beta V gene segment acted as functional or pseudogenic. On average, 235,054 unique TCR beta nucleotide sequences were sequenced per donor among 398 genotyped donors of the cohort, with 15% to 20% of those sequences being non-productive. The study aimed to test whether signatures of past pathogen exposure could be identified by cataloging public T cell receptors. An early release covering roughly 640 HLA-typed donors comprised around 300 gigabases of sequencing data and roughly 86 million unique TCR sequences. A handful of DR-DQ haplotypes were handled as single units for association and clustering because linkage in the cohort was strong. Alongside the repertoire data, information on donor age, sex, ethnicity and CMV serostatus was compiled. Using immunosequencing, the study profiled T cell repertoires from roughly 650 subjects and related those repertoires to cytomegalovirus serostatus. Besides the first cohort of some 670 subjects, a separate validation cohort made up of 90 to 150 different subjects was used. Genome-wide SNP genotypes for about 65% of the 666 donors were used in a later genetic analysis, which treated that subset as a discovery cohort. To predict cytomegalovirus infection status, the study brought together high-throughput TCR immunosequencing, statistical association of individual TCRs with disease status, and machine learning. Typing coverage differed by locus: A, B, C, DRB1 and DQB1 were typed in about 620-640 donors, DQA1 in roughly 500, DPA1 in 600 to 610, and DPB1 in just under 480. In the later analysis, no new phenotypic data were used to find candidate immune exposures; instead, reliance was placed on TCR beta sequences and their occurrence across donors. HLA typing included class I and class II loci at four-digit resolution. Of the 300 to 500 genotyped donors, 65% to 90% were placed in the genetic ancestry cluster associated with self-reported Caucasian donors. To study patterns of TCR occurrence, a later analysis re-analyzed previously published TCR beta repertoires from 550 to 800 donors and added high-resolution HLA genotyping. All discovery cohort repertoires had been generated using a single sequencing platform. The full study reports these points: The classifier was reported to diagnose cytomegalovirus status with high specificity and sensitivity in both the original cohort and the validation cohort. Roughly uniform sequencing depth across donors was assumed in presence/absence analyses, although this assumption may not hold. Roughly 15 rarely observed V segments, including chromosome 9 orphons, were excluded from the earlier analysis of approximately 500 of the donors because counts were too low. A few of the identified cytomegalovirus-associated TCR beta chains were confirmed in vitro to be specific for cytomegalovirus antigens. Linkage disequilibrium might explain the correlated functional status among segregating V segments, but an unknown experimental factor could not be ruled out. A later analysis found that HLA-associated TCR beta chains were more clonally expanded and had lower generation probabilities than equally common non-associated chains. Several of the top co-occurrence clusters appeared to be linked to parvovirus B19, influenza, CMV and Epstein-Barr virus, according to a later analysis. According to the authors, the approach could potentially be generalized to other disease states and immunological phenotypes. In an earlier analysis of 587 of the donors, most TCR beta V segments appeared in productive rearrangements about 90% or about 30% of the time, broadly matching IMGT annotations. A cluster of highly shared sequence variants was judged likely to be a technical artifact of the sequencing pipeline. A later analysis found that TCR association rates varied across HLA loci, with DRB1 alleles showing the most associated TCRs and HLA-C alleles the fewest. In a later genetic analysis, fewer N-insertions in productive TCRs were reported among donors in an Asian-associated ancestry cluster than the approximately 670-donor mean. V-gene and J-gene trimming of TCR beta chains was associated with a missense DCLRE1C variant in a later genetic analysis, and the association was replicated in an independent cohort. CMV serostatus was the only immune exposure information available for the cohort. The 87-base-pair reads could not distinguish some IMGT-functional V segments, including TRBV6-2 and TRBV6-3, so those segments were excluded. This cohort had only TCR beta chains sequenced, and the lack of alpha or paired-chain data limited which features could be detected. While some public TCRs were present in many individuals, most TCR sequences turned up only very rarely across donors. Because HLA typing was unavailable for some donors at each locus, only the typed subset was used in association tests. At a false discovery rate of 0.05, a later analysis linked 16,951 TCR beta sequences to specific HLA alleles. In the study, approximately 150 TCR beta chains were listed as associated with cytomegalovirus. When HLA alleles, especially DR and DQ, strongly co-occurred, attributing TCR associations to individual alleles was difficult. Most CMV-associated TCR beta chains appeared to be HLA-restricted in a later analysis, and the HLA associations seemed to be driven largely by CMV exposure. A further reported finding was that TCR beta sequences accurately predicted the HLA-A and HLA-B alleles for most subjects in the first cohort.

The CDR3 holds 14 amino acids from the cysteine to the phenylalanine. Just CDR3 DNA is preserved here, 42 bases in frame from base 1. From the germline V gene (reference sequence), CDR1 is MNHNY and CDR2 is SVGAGI. Between the V and J ends, shortened by 11 bases and 1 base respectively, the junction contains 17 bases. The library was built by means of the immunoSEQ multiplex PCR assay. For the multiplex PCR, a mixture combining 60 forward primers for TCR Vbeta segments and 13 reverse primers for TCR Jbeta segments was used. A multiplex PCR assay on genomic DNA amplified the CDR3 region of rearranged TCR beta genes. On the Illumina HiSeq System, the amplified TCR beta libraries were sequenced as 87-base-pair reads. Per the authors' processing: A later analysis tallied roughly 78 million unique TCR beta chains across the 666 repertoires, and about 10 million of those chains were shared by two or more donors. Raw reads were error-corrected and collapsed into unique sequences with a nearest-neighbor algorithm that merged closely related sequences to remove PCR and sequencing errors. To assign V, D and J gene segments, CDR3 sequences were aligned to IMGT reference sequences. Each retained sequence needed at least a six-nucleotide match to both a V gene segment and a J gene segment. A rearrangement was called productive if the CDR3 had no stop codons and remained in frame with V and J, and every other rearrangement was called non-productive. CDR3 was defined according to IMGT convention as the region running from the second conserved V-encoded cysteine to the conserved J-encoded phenylalanine. In an earlier analysis of 500 to 650 of the donors, sequences lacking an unambiguous match to a single V gene segment were excluded. An earlier analysis of approximately 590 of the donors called V segments functional above 56.7% productive rearrangements and segregating when the between-donor standard deviation exceeded 5%. A statistical classification framework was developed to diagnose cytomegalovirus status using the catalog of TCR beta chain sequences. In a later analysis, V and J genes were assigned by comparing TCR nucleotide sequences against IMGT/GENE-DB human TR gene sequences. The TCRdist pipeline was used in a later analysis to assign CDR3 sequences and most-parsimonious VDJ recombination scenarios. In a later analysis, every TCR beta chain was defined by the combination of its CDR3 amino acid sequence and its V-gene family, and reads without a unique V-gene family were dropped. In a later analysis, some 600 highly shared, low-generation-probability nucleotide sequences were removed to address suspected cross-contamination and a sequencing artifact. In a later analysis, a clonal expansion index was calculated for each public chain from normalized within-repertoire ranks of inferred template counts. In a later analysis, generation probabilities were computed using a VDJ recombination model fitted to out-of-frame rearrangements, and the results were checked against IGoR. In a later analysis, hypergeometric tests were used to score TCR-TCR, TCR-HLA and TCR-CMV co-occurrence, with a repertoire-size bias correction applied to TCR pairs. To estimate false discovery rates, a later analysis permuted the HLA or CMV assignments 20 times. A later analysis grouped co-occurring TCRs with DBSCAN, adding TCRdist sequence similarity when clustering within HLA-allele-positive subsets. Co-occurrence clustering excluded repertoires with fewer than 30,000 or more than 120,000 public chains, plus five with anomalous nucleotide sharing. As stored in TCRdb, this immuneACCESS dataset retains in-frame rearrangements with V and J assigned. A fraction of the clones does not appear; measured against another copy, unresolved V genes explain less than half of the discrepancy, and the remainder lacks a known reason. That table furnishes V, J and clone size, whereas the DNA furnished D and trimming. This sample has about 200,000 clones in its table, and about four fifths of those were observed once. The ten most abundant clones make up approximately 0.39% of the sample.

The cohort consisted of approximately 690 healthy bone marrow donors. At the time of sampling, all cohort members were nominally healthy, though unrecorded immune exposures were likely present. The donor was CMV seropositive and was included in the group of some 290 seropositive cohort members. A peripheral blood sample was provided by each donor, and peripheral blood mononuclear cells were used for TCR beta sequencing. Genomic DNA was extracted from the blood cell samples with the Qiagen DNeasy Blood Extraction Kit. Rearrangement joined TRBV6-6 to TRBJ1-1; no D gene call is confident. The sample consisted of PBMCs. The sequence was collected from a male donor in good health and CMV-seropositive. The DNA sequence follows: TGTGCCGCTCGCAGTTACACTACGAACACTGAAGCTTTCTTT. The translation is CAARSYTTNTEAFF.